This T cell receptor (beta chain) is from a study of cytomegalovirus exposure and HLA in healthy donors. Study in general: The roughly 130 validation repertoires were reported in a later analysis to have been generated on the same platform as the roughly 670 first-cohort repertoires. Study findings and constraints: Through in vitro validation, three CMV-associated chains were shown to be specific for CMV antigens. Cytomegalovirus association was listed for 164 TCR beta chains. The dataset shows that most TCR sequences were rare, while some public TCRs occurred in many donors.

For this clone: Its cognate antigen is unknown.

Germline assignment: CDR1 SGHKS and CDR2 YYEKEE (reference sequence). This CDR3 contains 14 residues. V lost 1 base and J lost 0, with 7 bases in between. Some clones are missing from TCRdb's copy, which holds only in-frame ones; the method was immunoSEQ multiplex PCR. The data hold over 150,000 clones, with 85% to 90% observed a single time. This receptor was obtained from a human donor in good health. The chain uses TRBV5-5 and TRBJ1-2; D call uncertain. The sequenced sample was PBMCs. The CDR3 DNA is TGTGCCAGCAGCTTGCGAAGAGCTAACTATGGCTACACCTTC. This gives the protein CASSLRRANYGYTF. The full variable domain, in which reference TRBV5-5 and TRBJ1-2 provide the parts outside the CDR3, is DAGVTQSPTHLIKTRGQQVTLRCSPISGHKSVSWYQQVLGQGPQFIFQYYEKEERGRGNFPDRFSARQFPNYSSELNVNALLLGDSALYLCASSLRRANYGYTFGSGTRLTVV.